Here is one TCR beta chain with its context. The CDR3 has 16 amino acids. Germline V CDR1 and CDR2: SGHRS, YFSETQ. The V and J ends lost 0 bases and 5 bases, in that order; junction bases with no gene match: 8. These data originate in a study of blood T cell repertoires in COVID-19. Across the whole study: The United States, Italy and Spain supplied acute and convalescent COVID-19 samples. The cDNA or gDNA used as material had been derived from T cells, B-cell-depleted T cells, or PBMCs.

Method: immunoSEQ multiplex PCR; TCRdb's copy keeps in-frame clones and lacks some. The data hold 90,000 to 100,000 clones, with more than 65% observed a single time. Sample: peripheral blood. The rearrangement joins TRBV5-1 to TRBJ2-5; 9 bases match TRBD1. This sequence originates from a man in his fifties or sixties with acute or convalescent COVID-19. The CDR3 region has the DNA TGCGCCAGCAGCTTGGCTTTACAGGGGGCTCGGGAGACCCAGTACTTC. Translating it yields CASSLALQGARETQYF. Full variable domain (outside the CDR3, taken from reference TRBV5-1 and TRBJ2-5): KAGVTQTPRYLIKTRGQQVTLSCSPISGHRSVSWYQQTPGQGLQFLFEYFSETQRNKGNFPGRFSGRQFSNSRSEMNVSTLELGDSALYLCASSLALQGARETQYFGPGTRLLVL.